Detailed here is one TCR beta chain. Original data processing: Amplification with reference gene primers provided the estimates of nucleated cell counts. Libraries were prepared by immunoSEQ multiplex PCR; TCRdb keeps only in-frame clonotypes and omits some of them. V and J calls and clone size follow that table, whereas D and trimming were derived from the DNA. Of 150,000 to 200,000 clones listed, about 85% are singletons. The sample belongs to a study of blood T cell repertoires in COVID-19. Study-level background: The United States, Italy and Spain provided the acute and convalescent COVID-19 samples. Sources were T cells, B-cell-depleted T cells, or PBMCs; the material itself was cDNA or gDNA.

This CDR3 is 18 amino acids long. V shed 3 bases and J 5 bases; nucleotides not matched to a gene: 11. Germline V CDR1 and CDR2: MNHEY, SMNVEV (reference sequence). Sequencing was carried out using peripheral blood. The gene calls are TRBV27 and TRBJ2-2; 11 bases map to TRBD1. The clonotype was recovered from a woman of 80 years or more in a cohort sampled during active or convalescent COVID-19. CDR3 amino acids: CASSFGRWDRGKTGELFF. CDR3 bases: TGTGCCAGCAGTTTTGGGAGATGGGACAGGGGGAAAACCGGGGAGCTGTTTTTT.